The present TCR beta chain was sequenced within a study of identical twins. V shed 6 bases and J shed 0 bases, with 20 bases lying between them. This CDR3 is 16 amino acids long. CDR1 is DFQATT and CDR2 is SNEGSKA in the germline V gene (reference sequence). MiXCR, run by TCRdb on the 5' RACE reads, gives a single entry per CDR3 protein. The repertoire consists of 500,000 to 600,000 distinct CDR3 sequences, with roughly a fifth occurring once and the leading ten covering about 0.99%. On this clonotype itself: The antigen remains unidentified.

The study's findings and limits: Cord blood beta clonotypes that were abundant carried fewer insertions, and memory repertoires showed no such trend. These conclusions were based on statistical analysis (cross-sectional, not following the same donors).

These data were also filed under a second study, of T cells expressing NK-cell markers. As that report states: Cells sorted as CD3+CD56+NKG2C+, CD3+CD56+NKG2C- and CD3+CD56-NKG2C+ T cells supplied the TCR beta repertoires.

The sequence was collected from a woman between 18 and 30 years old in good health. The rearrangement joins TRBV20-1 to TRBJ1-2, with no clear D. The specimen was CD4+ T cells sorted from blood. DNA for the CDR3: TGCAGTGCCCGAGGACGGAGCCCTACAGCTAACTATGGCTACACCTTC. Translated, it gives CSARGRSPTANYGYTF.